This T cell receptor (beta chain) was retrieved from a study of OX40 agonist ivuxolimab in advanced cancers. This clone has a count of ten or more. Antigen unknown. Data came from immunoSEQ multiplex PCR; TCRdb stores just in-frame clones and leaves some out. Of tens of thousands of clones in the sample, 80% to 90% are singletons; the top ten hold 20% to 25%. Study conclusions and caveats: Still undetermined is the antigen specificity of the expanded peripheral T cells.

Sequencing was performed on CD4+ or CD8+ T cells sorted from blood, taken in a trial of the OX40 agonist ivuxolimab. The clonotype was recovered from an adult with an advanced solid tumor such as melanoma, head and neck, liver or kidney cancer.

The CDR3 DNA reads TGTGCCAGCAGCCTGGAACAGGGGGCCTCTGGAAACACCATATATTTT. Protein sequence: CASSLEQGASGNTIYF. This chain joins TRBV4-2 and TRBJ1-3, with 9 bases fitting TRBD1. This CDR3 region has 16 residues. CDR1 and CDR2 from the germline V gene are LGHNA and YNFKEQ. With V trimmed by 4 bases and J by 0 bases, 4 bases remained unmatched.